Below are 17 T cell receptor beta chains sequenced from a single sample in a study of CD8+ T cells in alopecia areata. Treatment meaning: oral pan-JAK inhibitor, 5-10 mg twice daily. RNA extraction and reverse transcription yielded cDNA as sequencing template. This table comes from immunoSEQ multiplex PCR, and its TCRdb copy is limited to in-frame clones, with some not included. Here the sample spans under 200,000 clones, roughly 65% being singletons. Here the sequenced sample was CD4+ T cells sorted from blood, taken at week 4, from a patient treated with tofacitinib. The receptors were sampled from a human donor with alopecia areata.

The chain combines TRBV29-1 with TRBJ1-2; D not certain. Trimming cost V 3 bases and J 8 bases, with 13 bases left between them. There are 12 residues in the CDR3. Germline-derived CDR1 and CDR2 are SQVTM and ANQGSEA. The CDR3 coding sequence is TGCAGCGTTGACAGGTTACGTGTAGGCTACACCTTC. It translates to CSVDRLRVGYTF.

The chain uses TRBV5-1 and TRBJ1-2; D gene unclear. The CDR3 has 18 residues. V lost 3 bases to trimming and J lost 1 base, with 22 bases between them. CDR1 and CDR2 from the germline V gene are SGHRS and YFSETQ. CDR3 loop: CASSYFTLQQAGNYGYTF. In DNA, the CDR3 is TGCGCCAGCAGCTATTTCACCCTCCAGCAGGCCGGTAACTATGGCTACACCTTC.

The gene calls are TRBV15 and TRBJ1-2; D uncertain. Germline V gene sequence: CDR1 LNHNV, CDR2 YYDKDF (reference sequence). There are 13 residues in the CDR3. V lost 0 bases and J 7 bases, leaving 9 bases between the germline ends. The CDR3 DNA reads TGTGCCACCAGCAGAGATGGGGTGGGTGGCTACACCTTC. Encoded protein: CATSRDGVGGYTF.

This rearrangement joins TRBV25-1 to TRBJ2-2; D not resolved. Trimming shortened V by 3 bases and J by 0 bases, and 11 bases separated the two germline ends. The CDR3 is 16 amino acids. The germline V gene encodes CDR1 MGHDK and CDR2 SYGVNS. The CDR3 DNA reads TGTGCCAGCAGTGATGGTAGTCTCGCGAACACCGGGGAGCTGTTTTTT. Translating gives CASSDGSLANTGELFF.

The rearrangement uses TRBV30 and TRBJ1-3; D gene unclear. The CDR3 has 13 amino acids. Per the germline V gene, CDR1 is GTSNPN and CDR2 is SVGIG (reference sequence). Trimming took off 5 bases at V and 0 bases at J, with 8 bases between the two ends. In DNA, the CDR3 is TGTGCCTGGGACCCGCGCTCTGGAAACACCATATATTTT. This translates into CAWDPRSGNTIYF.

This clone was seen a single time. This chain connects TRBV30 to TRBJ1-6, with TRBD1 matching 8 bases. J lost 8 bases, V lost 7 bases, and 7 bases had no gene match. CDR1 and CDR2 from the germline V gene are GTSNPN and SVGIG (reference sequence). This CDR3 has 13 amino acids. CDR3 loop: CASDRGIDSPLHF. The CDR3 DNA sequence: TGTGCCTCAGACAGGGGAATTGATTCACCCCTCCACTTT.

The gene calls are TRBV9 and TRBJ1-6, with TRBD1 matching 11 bases. V dropped 3 bases and J dropped 9; count of bases not matched to a gene: 2. The CDR3 is 14 amino acids. The germline gives CDR1 SGDLS, CDR2 YYNGEE. The CDR3 nucleotides read TGTGCCAGCAGCGCCGGACAGGGGGCTTCACCCCTCCACTTT. Amino acids: CASSAGQGASPLHF. The full variable domain, with the rest looked up from reference TRBV9 and TRBJ1-6, is DSGVTQTPKHLITATGQRVTLRCSPRSGDLSVYWYQQSLDQGLQFLIQYYNGEERAKGNILERFSAQQFPDLHSELNLSSLELGDSALYFCASSAGQGASPLHFGNGTRLTVT.

This clone was seen a handful of times. This chain uses TRBV6-6 with TRBJ2-7; TRBD2 agrees at 8 bases. Trimming removed 0 bases from V and 6 bases from J; junction bases left unmatched: 4. The CDR3 extends over 14 amino acids. Germline loops: CDR1 MNHNY, CDR2 SVGAGI (reference sequence). CDR3 DNA: TGTGCCAGCAGTTACTCTGGGACTAGGGGCGAGCAGTACTTC. This encodes CASSYSGTRGEQYF.

The chain couples TRBV30 to TRBJ2-1; maybe TRBD1 (6 bases). The germline V gene encodes CDR1 GTSNPN and CDR2 SVGIG (reference sequence). Deletions cut 2 bases from V and 3 bases from J, with 11 bases between. This CDR3 is built from 14 residues. CDR3 amino acids: CAWSLEGGYNEQFF. The DNA for the CDR3 is TGTGCCTGGAGTCTCGAAGGGGGCTACAATGAGCAGTTCTTC.

J is TRBJ2-3 and V is TRBV29-1; 9 nucleotides match TRBD1. The CDR3 has 13 amino acids. Germline assignment: CDR1 SQVTM and CDR2 ANQGSEA. The J segment lost 5 bases and the V segment lost 6 bases, leaving 6 bases of the junction unmatched. In DNA form, the CDR3 reads TGCAGCGTGAGACAGGGGGGAATAGATACGCAGTATTTT. This codes for CSVRQGGIDTQYF.

The genes are TRBV1 and TRBJ2-3; the table's TRBD2 call for D was not verified on the DNA. TRBV1 is annotated as a pseudogene. CDR3 size: 17 residues. The CDR3 here is CTSSAGTSGKSTDTQYF. The CDR3 nucleotides read TGCACCAGCAGCGCCGGGACTAGCGGGAAATCCACAGATACGCAGTATTTT.

This clone was found once. At one end the junction does not follow the germline gene, possibly because of a read error. The chain joins TRBV30 to TRBJ2-1; 10 bases agree with TRBD2. Germline V lookup: CDR1 GTSNPN, CDR2 SVGIG (reference sequence). The CDR3 is 11 residues long. The DNA for the CDR3 is TGTGCCTGGGGTAGCGGGGGGCCCAGGCTCTTC. Its translation is CAWGSGGPRLF.

About this clone itself: Different DNA sequences within this sample yield the same CDR3. The chain combines TRBV29-1 with TRBJ2-2, with 11 bases fitting TRBD1. The J segment lost 6 bases and the V segment lost 6 bases, leaving 0 bases of the junction unmatched. Germline-derived CDR1 and CDR2 are SQVTM and ANQGSEA. The CDR3 contains 12 residues. DNA of the CDR3: TGCAGCGTGGGACAGGGGGCCGGGGAGCTGTTTTTT. It codes for CSVGQGAGELFF.

This chain uses TRBV30 with TRBJ2-5, with 7 bases fitting TRBD2. The V gene end was trimmed by 5 bases and the J gene end by 5 bases; junction bases not matched to a gene: 8. Germline CDR1 reads GTSNPN; CDR2 reads SVGIG (reference sequence). The CDR3 totals 13 residues. The CDR3 sequence: CAWDQGGRETQYF. The CDR3 nucleotides are TGTGCCTGGGACCAGGGAGGGCGGGAGACCCAGTACTTC.

A single count supports this clone. The chain has TRBV4-2 and TRBJ2-2, with 7 bases fitting TRBD2. CDR3 length equals 17 residues. Germline V CDR1 and CDR2: LGHNA, YNFKEQ. V was clipped by 4 bases and J by 5 bases; unmatched bases: 13. CDR3 sequence (DNA): TGTGCCAGCAGCCTAGGGAGCCAGCGGGGAGAGACCGGGGAGCTGTTTTTT. It encodes CASSLGSQRGETGELFF.

V is TRBV30 and J is TRBJ2-2, with D perhaps matching TRBD1 (5 bases). Trimming shortened V by 0 bases and J by 3 bases, and 23 bases separated the two germline ends. CDR3 length equals 19 residues. Germline CDR1 and CDR2: GTSNPN and SVGIG (reference sequence). CDR3 bases: TGTGCCTGGAGTGTACCAGGACAAGGGCCCTATGGGGACACCGGGGAGCTGTTTTTT. This gives the protein CAWSVPGQGPYGDTGELFF.

The chain combines TRBV7-2 with TRBJ2-1; the D is unclear. The CDR3 runs to 12 residues. From germline, CDR1 is SGHTA and CDR2 FQGNSA. Trimming stripped 2 bases from V and 12 bases from J, with 11 bases between. The CDR3 protein is CASSLSRVLQFF. The CDR3 DNA is TGTGCCAGCAGCTTAAGTCGAGTCCTGCAGTTCTTC.